The clone carrying this T cell receptor beta chain was counted only a few times. Its antigen is undetermined. The CDR3 extends over 13 amino acids. The germline gives CDR1 SQVTM, CDR2 ANQGSEA. V lost 5 bases and J lost 3, with 13 bases in between. The source of the sample is a study of post-analysis software for immune sequencing data. The authors incorporated unique molecular identifiers into the TCR beta cDNA libraries. TCRdb re-called the PCR reads with MiXCR, one entry per CDR3 protein. The sample records about 500,000 distinct CDR3 sequences, roughly 45% being singletons. Findings of the study overall: Controls had lower frequencies than patients of about 5 TRBV segments, which included TRBV5-6, TRBV5-1 and TRBV20-1.

Sequenced sample: blood. The rearrangement joins TRBV29-1 to TRBJ1-2; D is unclear. The clonotype originates from a girl between 5 and 17 years old with multiple sclerosis. The CDR3 here is CSVSPGGYYGYTF. Written as DNA, the CDR3 is TGCAGCGTTAGTCCAGGTGGTTACTATGGCTACACCTTC. Full variable domain (missing parts from reference TRBV29-1 and TRBJ1-2): SAVISQKPSRDICQRGTSLTIQCQVDSQVTMMFWYRQQPGQSLTLIATANQGSEATYESGFVIDKFPISRPNLTFSTLTVSNMSPEDSSIYLCSVSPGGYYGYTFGSGTRLTVV.